The 22 T cell receptor beta chains reported below all come from one sample, sequenced in a study of T cells after yellow fever vaccination. TCRdb itself ran the 5' RACE reads through MiXCR, one entry per CDR3 protein. The sample has 200,000 to 300,000 distinct CDR3 sequences; about 7% are singletons. This specimen consisted of CD4+ T cells sorted from PBMCs, obtained on the day of the yellow fever booster vaccination. Receptor source: a man aged 30-40 years who received the YFV17D yellow fever vaccine.

Only a few counts were recorded for this clonotype. The CDR3 region is CSARDLDTPSYEQYF. CDR3 DNA sequence: TGCAGTGCTAGAGATCTGGACACCCCCTCCTACGAGCAGTACTTC. This chain joins TRBV20-1 and TRBJ2-7, with a possible D match to TRBD1 (5 bases). Trimming removed 0 bases at V and 0 bases at J, with 12 bases between. The germline CDR1 and CDR2 sequences are DFQATT and SNEGSKA (reference sequence). The CDR3 sequence is 15 residues long.

The V gene is TRBV20-1, the J gene TRBJ2-4; tentatively, D is TRBD1 (6 bases). CDR3 size: 15 residues. V lost 6 bases to trimming and J lost 8 bases, with 23 bases between them. Germline values: CDR1 DFQATT, CDR2 SNEGSKA (reference sequence). CDR3 residues: CSAPQTTGLSDIQYF. Written as DNA, the CDR3 is TGCAGTGCCCCCCAAACCACAGGGCTCTCGGACATTCAGTACTTC.

This chain uses TRBV6-1 with TRBJ1-3; tentatively, D is TRBD1 (6 bases). Deletions cut 6 bases from V and 0 bases from J, with 15 bases between. Germline V gene sequence: CDR1 MNHNS, CDR2 SASEGT. The length of the CDR3 is 16 residues. As DNA, the CDR3 is TGTGCCAGCAGCTTGTCTACAGGGTTCTCTGGAAACACCATATATTTT. Protein sequence: CASSLSTGFSGNTIYF.

This clonotype was counted many times. The chain carries TRBV6-1 and TRBJ2-1; 7 bases agree with TRBD1. The CDR3 runs to 14 residues. The junction had 10 bases not matched to a gene; V was cut back by 9 bases and J by 5 bases. Germline assignment: CDR1 MNHNS and CDR2 SASEGT. Here the CDR3 DNA reads TGTGCCAGTTCCCTGACAGGGACCAACAATGAGCAGTTCTTC. The encoded protein is CASSLTGTNNEQFF.

The chain has TRBV7-2 and TRBJ2-7; TRBD2 is a possible D gene (6 bases). This CDR3 has 13 amino acids. The germline gives CDR1 SGHTA, CDR2 FQGNSA. V dropped 3 bases and J dropped 5 bases, with 11 bases sitting between them. The CDR3 sequence: CASSFRRAHEQYF. CDR3 coding DNA: TGTGCCAGCAGCTTCCGGAGGGCCCACGAGCAGTACTTC.

The chain couples TRBV11-2 to TRBJ2-6, with D uncertain. Trimming took 3 bases from V and 4 from J, leaving 16 bases between them. The CDR3 contains 17 residues. The germline gives CDR1 SGHAT, CDR2 FQNNGV. The CDR3 DNA is TGTGCCAGCAGCTTCCTTTGGAAGGCCAGCGGGGCCAACGTCCTGACTTTC. Residues: CASSFLWKASGANVLTF.

This clonotype was counted ten times or more. The V gene is TRBV4-3, the J gene TRBJ2-7; TRBD2 matches at 7 bases. After removal of 5 bases from V and 4 bases from J, the junction contained 17 bases not matched to a gene. Germline CDR1 LGHNA, CDR2 YSLEER. This CDR3 spans 17 amino acids. Here the CDR3 DNA reads TGCGCCAGCAGCTGGGGGTGGTCGGCTAGCGGTTCATACGAGCAGTACTTC. The encoded protein is CASSWGWSASGSYEQYF.

This chain joins TRBV4-2 and TRBJ2-3; 15 bases match TRBD2. CDR1 LGHNA and CDR2 YNFKEQ come from the germline V gene. CDR3 length equals 17 residues. Germline trimming cut 1 base from V and 4 bases from J; bases unmatched to any gene: 3. This CDR3 is CASSQGTSGRGPDTQYF. In DNA form, the CDR3 reads TGTGCCAGCAGCCAAGGGACTAGCGGGAGGGGGCCAGATACGCAGTATTTT.

The sample holds many counts of this clonotype. The CDR3 DNA is TGTGCCAGCAGTTTAATGGCAGGGCTAGATGAGCAGTTCTTC. Protein sequence: CASSLMAGLDEQFF. The chain links TRBV12-3 or TRBV12-4 to TRBJ2-1; TRBD1 might be the D (5 bases). This CDR3 has 14 residues. V gave up 2 bases and J gave up 8 bases, with 13 bases separating them.

The rearrangement joins TRBV5-1 to TRBJ1-1; D is perhaps TRBD1 (5 bases). The germline CDR1 and CDR2 sequences are SGHRS and YFSETQ. The CDR3 length is 14 residues. V lost 3 bases to trimming and J lost 4 bases, with 13 bases between them. The CDR3 sequence is CASSSLVGGTEAFF. The CDR3 DNA is TGCGCCAGCAGCTCCCTCGTCGGGGGCACTGAAGCTTTCTTT.

This clonotype occurred many times. The J gene is TRBJ2-5, the V gene TRBV7-7; 9 positions agree with TRBD2. The CDR3 covers 16 residues. Germline CDR1 SSHAT, CDR2 FNYEAQ (reference sequence). The J segment lost 1 base and the V segment lost 5 bases, leaving 8 bases of the junction unmatched. CDR3 region: CASSPGGLAFQETQYF. The CDR3 bases are TGTGCCAGCAGCCCCGGGGGACTAGCATTCCAAGAGACCCAGTACTTC.

A word on this clonotype: Just one base apart from a much larger clone, this may be a read error. The J gene is TRBJ2-7, the V gene TRBV7-9; D remains unclear. The germline V and J ends were trimmed by 6 bases and 2 bases, with 5 bases remaining between them. The CDR3 runs 11 residues. CDR1 and CDR2 (germline): SEHNR, FQNEAQ (reference sequence). The CDR3 coding sequence is TGTGCCAGCAGATCCACCTACGAGCAGTACTTC. This sequence encodes CASRSTYEQYF.

This chain connects TRBV28 to TRBJ2-3; no clear D. This CDR3 comprises 12 residues. CDR1 and CDR2 (germline): MDHEN, SYDVKM. The V and J ends lost 3 bases and 4 bases respectively, with 5 bases between them. The CDR3 is CASSFAPDTQYF. In DNA, the CDR3 is TGTGCCAGCAGTTTTGCCCCAGATACGCAGTATTTT.

The rearrangement links TRBV10-2 to TRBJ2-7; 8 bases are shared with TRBD1. V was clipped by 4 bases and J by 2 bases; unmatched bases: 10. The CDR3 runs to 16 residues. Per the germline V gene, CDR1 is WSHSY and CDR2 is SAAADI. CDR3 in DNA: TGCGCCAGCAGTGCCACCGGGACAGGTCATCCCTACGAGCAGTACTTC. Its translation is CASSATGTGHPYEQYF.

This clonotype was observed at least ten times. The junction departs from the called germline gene at one end, perhaps through a read error. The rearrangement uses TRBV12-3 or TRBV12-4 and TRBJ2-3, with 9 bases lining up with TRBD2. The CDR3 has 12 residues. CDR3 protein: CASNLAGASQYF. The DNA for the CDR3 is TGTGCCAGCAATTTAGCGGGAGCGTCGCAGTATTTT.

This clonotype has just a few counts. The chain uses TRBV20-1 and TRBJ2-2; D is possibly TRBD1 (8 bases). V shed 6 bases and J shed 1 base, with 12 bases lying between them. Germline loops: CDR1 DFQATT, CDR2 SNEGSKA (reference sequence). The CDR3 totals 14 residues. In nucleotides, the CDR3 is TGCAGTGCCAGCGGGACAGGGAACACCGGGGAGCTGTTTTTT. As protein: CSASGTGNTGELFF.

This clonotype came up a few times. J is TRBJ2-1 and V is TRBV27; 8 nucleotides align to TRBD1. This CDR3 contains 14 residues. Trimming at V came to 3 bases and at J to 6 bases, leaving 4 bases not matched to a gene. Germline V lookup: CDR1 MNHEY, CDR2 SMNVEV (reference sequence). The CDR3 sequence: CASSLGQAPNEQFF. The CDR3 DNA reads as TGTGCCAGCAGTTTGGGACAGGCTCCCAATGAGCAGTTCTTC.

This clonotype appeared a few times. The chain carries TRBV10-3 and TRBJ2-3; no definite D call. V was clipped by 0 bases and J by 3 bases, with 4 bases between them. The CDR3 totals 13 residues. Germline CDR1 and CDR2: ENHRY and SYGVKD. The CDR3: CAISESGTDTQYF. For the CDR3, the DNA is TGTGCCATCAGTGAGTCTGGGACAGATACGCAGTATTTT.

The rearrangement joins TRBV20-1 to TRBJ1-1, with D possibly matching TRBD1 (6 bases). The germline CDR1 and CDR2 sequences are DFQATT and SNEGSKA (reference sequence). Trimming removed 3 bases from V and 7 bases from J, with 21 bases in between. The CDR3 spans 15 residues. The CDR3 DNA sequence: TGCAGTGCTAGTGGAGAAGTGGTAGGGGGGGATGAAGCTTTCTTT. Protein product: CSASGEVVGGDEAFF.

The genes are TRBV15 and TRBJ2-7; D might be TRBD1 or TRBD2, each matching 7 bases. V lost 1 base, J lost 6 bases, and 13 bases lay in between. Germline V lookup: CDR1 LNHNV, CDR2 YYDKDF (reference sequence). CDR3 length: 14 amino acids. Here the CDR3 DNA reads TGTGCCACCAGCAGAGGGGAGGGGGCCGCCGAGCAGTACTTC. It codes for CATSRGEGAAEQYF.

This clonotype appeared many times. The V and J genes are TRBV14 and TRBJ2-7, with a possible D match to TRBD1 (6 bases). Germline V gives CDR1 SGHDN, CDR2 FVKESK. The CDR3 loop spans 17 amino acids. With 4 bases removed from V and 2 bases from J, the gap between germline ends came to 21 bases. Written as DNA, the CDR3 is TGTGCCAGCAGCCGGCATCGCTCCCGGGACACGACCTACGAGCAGTACTTC. This translates into CASSRHRSRDTTYEQYF.

The V and J genes are TRBV12-3 or TRBV12-4 and TRBJ2-7; D is unresolved. The CDR3 contains 11 residues. Trimming took off 10 bases at V and 6 bases at J, with 13 bases between the two ends. The chain's CDR3 is CATAWGFEQYF. The CDR3 DNA reads as TGTGCCACCGCATGGGGATTCGAGCAGTACTTC.